These 13 T cell receptor beta chains share one sample of origin, sequenced in a study of radiation and T cells in renal cell carcinoma. The sample's time point: blood 2 weeks post-SBRT. Treatment given: 15 Gy SBRT to primary tumor, nephrectomy 4 weeks later. The data were produced by immunoSEQ multiplex PCR, yet TCRdb's version contains in-frame clones alone and is incomplete. The profile covers 100,000 to 150,000 clones, with 70% to 90% appearing a single time and approximately 5.8% taken by the ten largest. The sequencing here drew on blood, taken from a patient whose treatment included radiotherapy and nephrectomy. The receptors come from a woman aged 70-85 years with renal cell carcinoma.

The chain has TRBV4-3 and TRBJ1-6, with TRBD1 matching over 8 bases. This CDR3 has 16 residues. Germline V CDR1 and CDR2: LGHNA, YSLEER. Trimming cost V 2 bases and J 9 bases; bases outside gene matches: 9. CDR3 amino acids: CASSQTGQGVFSPLHF. The CDR3 nucleotides are TGCGCCAGCAGCCAAACCGGACAGGGAGTTTTTTCACCCCTCCACTTT.

V gene TRBV19 combines with J gene TRBJ1-2; D is possibly TRBD1 (5 bases). The V gene's germline CDR1 is LNHDA and CDR2 SQIVND (reference sequence). The CDR3 extends over 11 amino acids. The V gene lost 6 bases and the J gene lost 8 bases, with 10 bases spanning the gap. Here the CDR3 reads CASSQGGGYTF. In DNA form, the CDR3 reads TGTGCCAGTAGCCAGGGAGGGGGCTACACCTTC.

This rearrangement joins TRBV6-5 to TRBJ1-1; no firm D call. Trimming took off 7 bases at V and 0 bases at J, with 9 bases between the two ends. The CDR3 is 13 residues long. Germline CDR1 and CDR2: MNHEY and SVGAGI. The chain's CDR3 is CASTSAMNTEAFF. In DNA form, the CDR3 reads TGTGCCAGCACCTCAGCTATGAACACTGAAGCTTTCTTT.

In this sample, this clone turned up a few times. The J gene is TRBJ1-3, the V gene TRBV23-1; D gene ambiguous. TRBV23-1 is designated an ORF whose function remains uncertain. The CDR3 runs to 13 residues. V lost 3 bases, J lost 0 bases, and 3 bases lay in between. The CDR3 coding sequence is TGCGCCAGCAGTCAGCACTCTGGAAACACCATATATTTT. This translates into CASSQHSGNTIYF.

J is TRBJ2-7 and V is TRBV7-2; D is uncertain. Between the trimmed V and J ends, which lost 5 bases and 4 bases, there was a span of 9 bases. The length of the CDR3 is 12 residues. The germline CDR1 and CDR2 sequences are SGHTA and FQGNSA. CDR3 in amino acids: CASSASHYEQYF. DNA for the CDR3: TGTGCCAGCAGCGCGAGCCATTACGAGCAGTACTTC.

The V gene is TRBV5-1, the J gene TRBJ1-6; D is perhaps TRBD1 (6 bases). Trimming pared 6 bases from V and 6 bases from J, leaving 19 bases between. Per germline, CDR1 SGHRS and CDR2 YFSETQ. The CDR3 has 16 residues. CDR3 loop: CASTESKNRANSPLHF. The CDR3 DNA follows: TGCGCCAGCACCGAGAGTAAGAACAGGGCTAATTCACCCCTCCACTTT.

The V call is TRBV28, the J call TRBJ2-3, with 7 bases lining up with TRBD2. V lost 4 bases, J lost 0 bases, and 1 base stayed unmatched. From germline, CDR1 is MDHEN and CDR2 SYDVKM. The CDR3 has 14 residues. As DNA, the CDR3 is TGTGCCAGCAGTTCAGCGGGGAGCACAGATACGCAGTATTTT. Translation gives CASSSAGSTDTQYF.

This sequence joins TRBV19 and TRBJ2-3, with 8 positions matching TRBD2. Per the germline V gene, CDR1 is LNHDA and CDR2 is SQIVND (reference sequence). CDR3 length equals 14 residues. V shed 1 base and J 6 bases; nucleotides not matched to a gene: 3. The CDR3 is CASSIAGGSDTQYF. Written as DNA, the CDR3 is TGTGCCAGTAGTATAGCGGGAGGGTCGGATACGCAGTATTTT.

This chain links TRBV5-1 with TRBJ1-1; 8 positions match TRBD1. Unmatched junction bases numbered 2, after V lost 3 bases and J lost 7 bases. Germline V gene sequence: CDR1 SGHRS, CDR2 YFSETQ. This CDR3 spans 12 amino acids. The CDR3, as DNA: TGCGCCAGCAGCTGGGGACAGGATGAAGCTTTCTTT. The encoded protein is CASSWGQDEAFF.

The chain couples TRBV11-3 to TRBJ1-2; D gene unclear. The V gene's germline CDR1 is SGHNT and CDR2 YENEEA. The V gene lost 4 bases and the J gene lost 0 bases, with 15 bases spanning the gap. The CDR3 has 16 amino acids. In DNA form, the CDR3 reads TGTGCCAGCAGCTCCCGGACCGCGGGGACTAACTATGGCTACACCTTC. Protein: CASSSRTAGTNYGYTF.

The gene calls are TRBV5-1 and TRBJ2-3; D is unresolved. This CDR3 comprises 16 residues. Trimming cost V 4 bases and J 0 bases, with 15 bases left between them. Germline CDR1 SGHRS, CDR2 YFSETQ. The CDR3 nucleotides read TGCGCCAGCAGCCCCAAAAACGGGCCTAGCACAGATACGCAGTATTTT. This gives the protein CASSPKNGPSTDTQYF. The variable domain in full, completed from reference TRBV5-1 and TRBJ2-3, reads KAGVTQTPRYLIKTRGQQVTLSCSPISGHRSVSWYQQTPGQGLQFLFEYFSETQRNKGNFPGRFSGRQFSNSRSEMNVSTLELGDSALYLCASSPKNGPSTDTQYFGPGTRLTVL.

The chain links TRBV28 to TRBJ2-5, with a possible D match to TRBD2 (5 bases). The CDR3 runs to 12 residues. Germline V gives CDR1 MDHEN, CDR2 SYDVKM. V shed 4 bases and J shed 14 bases, with 17 bases lying between them. The CDR3 DNA follows: TGTGCCAGCAGTTCTACCCGGACGGAGGTCTACTTC. It encodes CASSSTRTEVYF. Filled out from reference TRBV28 and TRBJ2-5, the complete variable domain reads DVKVTQSSRYLVKRTGEKVFLECVQDMDHENMFWYRQDPGLGLRLIYFSYDVKMKEKGDIPEGYSVSREKKERFSLILESASTNQTSMYLCASSSTRTEVYFGPGTRLLVL.

The V call is TRBV5-4, the J call TRBJ2-3; 8 nucleotides align to TRBD2. Germline values: CDR1 SGHNT, CDR2 YYREEE (reference sequence). The CDR3 spans 15 residues. The V segment lost 4 bases and the J segment 4 bases; nucleotides outside the gene matches: 8. The CDR3 sequence: CASSVSGGGADTQYF. The CDR3 bases are TGTGCCAGCAGCGTATCCGGGGGGGGTGCAGATACGCAGTATTTT.